These 28 T cell receptor beta chains originate from one sample sequenced in a study of a mutant IDH1 vaccine in newly diagnosed glioma. The antigens of these receptors remain unknown. The time point is: week 5, during vaccination. A single vaccine dose contained 300 ug of mutant IDH1 20-mer peptide, and topical imiquimod was used with it. Profiling relied on immunoSEQ multiplex PCR, and the TCRdb table lists in-frame clones only, not all of them. The table includes roughly 50,000 clones, roughly 73% detected once. The sample in question was PBMCs, obtained from a glioma patient whose treatment included an IDH1 peptide vaccine. The receptors were gathered from a woman aged 40 to 50 with glioma.

The rearrangement joins TRBV9 to TRBJ2-1; D call uncertain. The CDR3 extends over 15 amino acids. Germline lookup yields CDR1 SGDLS and CDR2 YYNGEE. Trimming took off 0 bases at V and 0 bases at J, with 7 bases between the two ends. In DNA, the CDR3 is TGTGCCAGCAGCGTAGGGGCAGACTCCTACAATGAGCAGTTCTTC. Its protein product is CASSVGADSYNEQFF.

The rearrangement links TRBV29-1 to TRBJ1-2; the D gene is possibly TRBD1 (6 bases). This CDR3 region has 14 residues. The V end lost 4 bases, the J end lost 6 bases, and 18 bases lay between the germline ends. From germline, CDR1 is SQVTM and CDR2 ANQGSEA. The CDR3 protein is CSVGYNTGLNGYTF. CDR3 nucleotides: TGCAGCGTTGGATACAATACAGGGCTCAATGGCTACACCTTC.

The chain employs TRBV9 and TRBJ2-1, with D unresolved. V was pared by 3 bases and J by 3 bases, with 13 bases between. Germline V gene sequence: CDR1 SGDLS, CDR2 YYNGEE. This CDR3 has 15 residues. CDR3 nucleotide sequence: TGTGCCAGCAGCGCGGTAGGAGATCACTACAATGAGCAGTTCTTC. Its protein product is CASSAVGDHYNEQFF.

CDR3 loop: CASSESGLWNSPLHF. As DNA, the CDR3 is TGTGCCAGCAGTGAAAGCGGACTCTGGAATTCACCCCTCCACTTT. The chain couples TRBV6-1 to TRBJ1-6; no firm D call. Trimming shortened V by 2 bases and J by 7 bases, and 12 bases separated the two germline ends. The length of the CDR3 is 15 residues. The germline gives CDR1 MNHNS, CDR2 SASEGT.

The J gene is TRBJ2-3, the V gene TRBV7-8; unclear D gene. CDR3 length equals 11 residues. The germline V gene has CDR1 SGHVS and CDR2 FQNEAQ. The V gene lost 4 bases and the J gene lost 6 bases, with 5 bases spanning the gap. CDR3 nucleotide sequence: TGTGCCAGCAGCTCGTCGGATACGCAGTATTTT. It codes for CASSSSDTQYF. Full variable domain (remainder filled in from reference TRBV7-8 and TRBJ2-3): GAGVSQSPRYKVAKRGQDVALRCDPISGHVSLFWYQQALGQGPEFLTYFQNEAQLDKSGLPSDRFFAERPEGSVSTLKIQRTQQEDSAVYLCASSSSDTQYFGPGTRLTVL.

The sample holds a few counts of this clone. The chain combines TRBV4-1 with TRBJ1-1; possible D gene TRBD1, 6 bases. This CDR3 is built from 16 residues. V lost 6 bases, J lost 8 bases, and 25 bases lay in between. Per germline, CDR1 MGHRA and CDR2 YSYEKL. In DNA, the CDR3 is TGCGCCAGCAGTCCAAGCGGGGGCGGTCGAGAGGTCGAAGCTTTCTTT. The encoded protein is CASSPSGGGREVEAFF.

This clone occurred once. The chain recombines TRBV29-1 with TRBJ2-7, with 7 nucleotides matching TRBD1. The germline gives CDR1 SQVTM, CDR2 ANQGSEA. CDR3 length: 13 residues. The V and J ends lost 3 bases and 6 bases, in that order; junction bases with no gene match: 8. This CDR3 reads CSVDRGDSSEQYF. DNA for the CDR3: TGCAGCGTTGATAGAGGGGACAGTTCCGAGCAGTACTTC.

The CDR3 spells CASSLLEAGELFF. The CDR3 bases are TGTGCCAGCAGCTTATTGGAAGCCGGGGAGCTGTTTTTT. This rearrangement joins TRBV7-9 to TRBJ2-2; D uncertain. Trimming left V 2 bases short and J 6 bases short, with 7 bases between. The CDR3 is 13 amino acids. Germline-derived CDR1 and CDR2 are SEHNR and FQNEAQ (reference sequence).

The chain uses TRBV10-2 and TRBJ2-1; D not resolved. Trimming stripped 1 base from V and 4 bases from J, with 8 bases between. Germline V gives CDR1 WSHSY, CDR2 SAAADI. The CDR3 has 14 amino acids. CDR3 amino acids: CASSELTPYNEQFF. The CDR3 nucleotides are TGCGCCAGCAGTGAGTTGACCCCTTACAATGAGCAGTTCTTC.

V usage is TRBV19 and J usage is TRBJ1-2; D may be TRBD1 (5 bases). This CDR3 contains 13 residues. Trimming took 4 bases from V and 2 from J, leaving 8 bases between them. Germline CDR1 reads LNHDA; CDR2 reads SQIVND (reference sequence). The CDR3 reads CASSTGSNYGYTF. CDR3 nucleotide sequence: TGTGCCAGTAGTACAGGGAGCAACTATGGCTACACCTTC.

The chain combines TRBV4-1 with TRBJ1-2, with D uncertain. The CDR3 spans 16 residues. CDR1 is MGHRA, CDR2 YSYEKL, per germline. V was clipped by 0 bases and J by 2 bases, with 13 bases between them. CDR3 residues: CASSQDAGIPNYGYTF. The CDR3 DNA is TGCGCCAGCAGCCAAGATGCGGGGATCCCCAACTATGGCTACACCTTC.

This rearrangement joins TRBV6-5 to TRBJ2-5, with 11 bases aligning to TRBD2. Germline lookup yields CDR1 MNHEY and CDR2 SVGAGI. V dropped 5 bases and J dropped 1; count of bases not matched to a gene: 0. The CDR3 spans 14 residues. CDR3 nucleotide sequence: TGTGCCAGCAGTCTAGCGGGGGGCCAAGAGACCCAGTACTTC. Its protein product is CASSLAGGQETQYF.

J is TRBJ1-4 and V is TRBV30; perhaps TRBD1 as D (6 bases). The V and J ends lost 5 bases and 0 bases respectively, with 16 bases between them. The germline CDR1 and CDR2 sequences are GTSNPN and SVGIG (reference sequence). The CDR3 loop spans 16 amino acids. The CDR3 reads CAWEGEGVPTNEKLFF. CDR3 sequence (DNA): TGTGCCTGGGAGGGGGAAGGAGTTCCAACTAATGAAAAACTGTTTTTT.

This clone was counted a few times. The V and J genes are TRBV6-5 and TRBJ1-1; no reliable D call. This CDR3 has 14 amino acids. V was pared by 2 bases and J by 1 base, with 8 bases between. Germline loops: CDR1 MNHEY, CDR2 SVGAGI. CDR3 coding DNA: TGTGCCAGCAGTTACACCTTCACGAACACTGAAGCTTTCTTT. This gives the protein CASSYTFTNTEAFF.

Here the CDR3 reads CASRDRGYEQYF. CDR3 nucleotides: TGTGCCAGCAGGGACAGGGGCTACGAGCAGTACTTC. The rearrangement links TRBV6-1 to TRBJ2-7, with 9 positions matching TRBD1. The V gene end was trimmed by 6 bases and the J gene end by 3 bases; junction bases not matched to a gene: 0. This CDR3 comprises 12 residues. Per the germline V gene, CDR1 is MNHNS and CDR2 is SASEGT.

This clone was picked up a small number of times. V usage is TRBV7-9 and J usage is TRBJ2-7; weak D call: TRBD1 (5 bases). CDR1 is SEHNR, CDR2 FQNEAQ, per germline (reference sequence). This CDR3 is 12 amino acids long. Deletions cut 5 bases from V and 5 bases from J, with 10 bases between. CDR3 protein: CASSKDIDEQYF. In nucleotides, the CDR3 is TGTGCCAGCAGCAAGGACATCGACGAGCAGTACTTC.

The rearrangement joins TRBV6-4 to TRBJ2-6, with D tentatively TRBD2 (5 bases). V was clipped by 2 bases and J by 2 bases, with 7 bases between them. The CDR3 extends over 15 amino acids. Germline V lookup: CDR1 MRHNA, CDR2 SNTAGT. The CDR3 sequence is CASSDAGTGANVLTF. Here the CDR3 DNA reads TGTGCCAGCAGTGACGCGGGCACTGGGGCCAACGTCCTGACTTTC.

The DNA of the CDR3 is TGTGCCATCAGCTTCGGGGGACCCGCAGATACGCAGTATTTT. Its translation is CAISFGGPADTQYF. The rearrangement uses TRBV10-3 and TRBJ2-3, with a possible D match to TRBD2 (6 bases). The CDR3 spans 14 residues. V was shortened by 6 bases and J by 4 bases, with 14 bases between the two germline ends. Per the germline V gene, CDR1 is ENHRY and CDR2 is SYGVKD.

The chain employs TRBV29-1 and TRBJ2-1, with 7 bases identical to TRBD2. J gave up 6 bases and V 5 bases, and 10 bases lay outside the gene matches. Germline CDR1 reads SQVTM; CDR2 reads ANQGSEA. This CDR3 has 14 residues. CDR3 residues: CSVRGLEFFNEQFF. The CDR3 bases are TGCAGCGTTAGAGGACTAGAGTTTTTCAATGAGCAGTTCTTC.

This chain joins TRBV7-2 and TRBJ1-2; D is unclear. Germline V gene lookup returns CDR1 SGHTA and CDR2 FQGNSA. V lost 5 bases and J lost 4, with 23 bases in between. The CDR3 consists of 17 residues. As DNA, the CDR3 is TGTGCCAGCAGCCCCGCTCAAAGTCGAGTCCGTTCCTATGGCTACACCTTC. Translating it yields CASSPAQSRVRSYGYTF.

V usage is TRBV6-1 and J usage is TRBJ1-2; TRBD1 is a possible D gene (5 bases). CDR3 length equals 15 residues. The germline V gene encodes CDR1 MNHNS and CDR2 SASEGT. V was pared by 0 bases and J by 5 bases, with 13 bases between. The CDR3 region is CASSEATGLGYGYTF. The CDR3 region has the DNA TGTGCCAGCAGTGAAGCGACGGGGCTTGGGTATGGCTACACCTTC.

The chain is built from TRBV5-6 and TRBJ1-6, with a tentative D call TRBD1 (6 bases). Germline values: CDR1 SGHDT, CDR2 YYEEEE. This CDR3 has 14 amino acids. V lost 2 bases and J 6 bases, leaving 9 bases between the germline ends. CDR3 DNA sequence: TGTGCCAGCAGCTTCCGACAGGCTAATTCACCCCTCCACTTT. It is translated as CASSFRQANSPLHF.

The chain joins TRBV7-8 to TRBJ1-4; possible D gene TRBD1, 5 bases. Germline V CDR1 and CDR2: SGHVS, FQNEAQ. The length of the CDR3 is 15 residues. Trimming took 2 bases from V and 6 from J, leaving 13 bases between them. The CDR3 coding sequence is TGTGCCAGCAGCTTAAGCGGCAGGGTGGATGAAAAACTGTTTTTT. This sequence encodes CASSLSGRVDEKLFF.

This chain links TRBV6-1 with TRBJ2-3, with 10 bases matching TRBD2. V shed 9 bases and J 5 bases; nucleotides not matched to a gene: 8. Germline CDR1 and CDR2: MNHNS and SASEGT. The length of the CDR3 is 14 residues. CDR3 sequence: CASRSGGAVDTQYF. The CDR3 nucleotides read TGTGCCAGTCGGAGCGGGGGGGCCGTAGATACGCAGTATTTT.

V and J are TRBV11-3 and TRBJ2-3; D is tentatively TRBD1 or TRBD2 (5 bases each). Trimming removed 0 bases from V and 6 bases from J, with 13 bases in between. CDR1 is SGHNT and CDR2 is YENEEA in the germline V gene. The CDR3 totals 15 residues. The CDR3 here is CASSLEGTSGDTQYF. Here the CDR3 DNA reads TGTGCCAGCAGCTTAGAAGGGACCTCGGGCGATACGCAGTATTTT.

The J gene is TRBJ2-5, the V gene TRBV9; D may be TRBD2 (7 bases). The germline V and J ends were trimmed by 0 bases and 4 bases, with 16 bases remaining between them. In germline, CDR1 is SGDLS, CDR2 YYNGEE. The CDR3 is 16 amino acids. CDR3 bases: TGTGCCAGCAGCGTAGGTGTTGGGGGGGGCCTAGAGACCCAGTACTTC. Protein: CASSVGVGGGLETQYF.

This chain links TRBV18 with TRBJ1-2, with TRBD1 as a possible D gene (5 bases). CDR1 and CDR2 (germline): KGHSH, LQKENI. This CDR3 contains 15 residues. Deletions cut 6 bases from V and 4 bases from J, with 18 bases between. The CDR3: CASSLGRGIGYGYTF. CDR3 bases: TGTGCCAGCTCTCTCGGAAGGGGTATCGGCTATGGCTACACCTTC.

This clone came up once. The rearrangement joins TRBV4-1 to TRBJ1-2; 9 nucleotides agree with TRBD1. Germline CDR1 reads MGHRA; CDR2 reads YSYEKL. The CDR3 runs to 14 residues. The trim removed 3 bases at V and 8 bases at J, leaving 7 bases unmatched. CDR3 sequence reads: CASSQPGQGEGYTF. The CDR3 DNA is TGCGCCAGCAGCCAGCCGGGACAGGGCGAGGGCTACACCTTC.